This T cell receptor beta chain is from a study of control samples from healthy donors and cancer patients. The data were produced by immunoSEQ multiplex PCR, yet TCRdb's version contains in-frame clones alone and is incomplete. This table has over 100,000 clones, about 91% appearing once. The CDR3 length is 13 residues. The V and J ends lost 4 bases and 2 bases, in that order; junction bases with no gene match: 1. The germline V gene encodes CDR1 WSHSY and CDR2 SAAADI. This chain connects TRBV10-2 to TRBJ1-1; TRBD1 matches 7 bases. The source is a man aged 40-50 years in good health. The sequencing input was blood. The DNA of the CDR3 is TGCGCCAGCAGTGGACAGGGTAACACTGAAGCTTTCTTT. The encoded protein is CASSGQGNTEAFF.